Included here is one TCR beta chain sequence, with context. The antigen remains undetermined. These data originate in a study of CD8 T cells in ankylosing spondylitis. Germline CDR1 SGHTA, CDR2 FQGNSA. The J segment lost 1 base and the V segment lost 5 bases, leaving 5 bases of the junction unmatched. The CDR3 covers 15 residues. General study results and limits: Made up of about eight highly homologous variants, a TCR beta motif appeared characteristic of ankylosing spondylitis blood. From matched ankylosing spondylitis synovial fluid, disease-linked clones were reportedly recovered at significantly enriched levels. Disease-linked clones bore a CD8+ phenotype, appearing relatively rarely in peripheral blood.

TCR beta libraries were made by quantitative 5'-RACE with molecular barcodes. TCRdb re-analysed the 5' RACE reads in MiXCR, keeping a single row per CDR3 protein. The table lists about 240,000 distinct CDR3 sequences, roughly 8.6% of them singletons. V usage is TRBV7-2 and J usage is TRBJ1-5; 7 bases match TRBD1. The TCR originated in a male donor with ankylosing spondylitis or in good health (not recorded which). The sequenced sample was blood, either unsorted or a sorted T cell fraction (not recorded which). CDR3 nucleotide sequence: TGTGCCAGCAGCCCGGGACAGATCAGCAATCAGCCCCAGCATTTT. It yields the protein CASSPGQISNQPQHF. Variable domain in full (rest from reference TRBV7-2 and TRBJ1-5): GAGVSQSPSNKVTEKGKDVELRCDPISGHTALYWYRQSLGQGLEFLIYFQGNSAPDKSGLPSDRFSAERTGGSVSTLTIQRTQQEDSAVYLCASSPGQISNQPQHFGDGTRLSIL.